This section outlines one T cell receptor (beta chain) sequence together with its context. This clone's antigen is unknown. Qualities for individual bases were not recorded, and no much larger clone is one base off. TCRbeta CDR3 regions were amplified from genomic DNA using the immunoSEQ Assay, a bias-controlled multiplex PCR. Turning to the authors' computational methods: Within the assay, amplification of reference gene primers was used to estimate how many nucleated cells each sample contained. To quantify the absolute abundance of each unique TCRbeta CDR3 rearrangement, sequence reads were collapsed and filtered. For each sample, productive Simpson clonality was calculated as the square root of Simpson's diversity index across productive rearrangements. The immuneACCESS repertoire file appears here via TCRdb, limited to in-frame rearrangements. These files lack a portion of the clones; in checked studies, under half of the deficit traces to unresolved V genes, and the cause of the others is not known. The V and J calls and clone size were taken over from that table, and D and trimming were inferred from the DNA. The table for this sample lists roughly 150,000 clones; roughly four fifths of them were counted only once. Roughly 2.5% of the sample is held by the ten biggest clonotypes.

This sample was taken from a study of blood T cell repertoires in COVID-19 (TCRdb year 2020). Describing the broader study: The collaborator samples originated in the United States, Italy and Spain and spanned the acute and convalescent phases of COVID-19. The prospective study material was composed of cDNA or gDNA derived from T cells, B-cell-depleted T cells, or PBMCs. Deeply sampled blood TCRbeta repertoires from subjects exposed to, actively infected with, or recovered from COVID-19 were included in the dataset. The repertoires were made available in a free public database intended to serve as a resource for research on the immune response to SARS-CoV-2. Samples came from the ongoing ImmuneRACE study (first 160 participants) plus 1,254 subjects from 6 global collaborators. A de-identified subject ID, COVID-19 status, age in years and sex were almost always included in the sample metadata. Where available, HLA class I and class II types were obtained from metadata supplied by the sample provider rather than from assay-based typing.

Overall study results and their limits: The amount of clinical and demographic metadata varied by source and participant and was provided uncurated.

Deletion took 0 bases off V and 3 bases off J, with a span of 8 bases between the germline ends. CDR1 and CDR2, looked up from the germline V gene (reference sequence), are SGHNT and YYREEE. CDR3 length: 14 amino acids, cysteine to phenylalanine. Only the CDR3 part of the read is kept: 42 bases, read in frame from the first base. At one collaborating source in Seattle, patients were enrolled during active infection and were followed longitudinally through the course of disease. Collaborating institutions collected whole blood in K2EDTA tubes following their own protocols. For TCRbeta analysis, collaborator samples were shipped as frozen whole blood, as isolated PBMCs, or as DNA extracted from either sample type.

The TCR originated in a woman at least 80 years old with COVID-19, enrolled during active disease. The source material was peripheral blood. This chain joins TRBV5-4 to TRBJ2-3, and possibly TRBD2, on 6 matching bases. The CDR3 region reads CASSLALATDTQYF. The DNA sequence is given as TGTGCCAGCAGCTTGGCACTAGCTACAGATACGCAGTATTTT.